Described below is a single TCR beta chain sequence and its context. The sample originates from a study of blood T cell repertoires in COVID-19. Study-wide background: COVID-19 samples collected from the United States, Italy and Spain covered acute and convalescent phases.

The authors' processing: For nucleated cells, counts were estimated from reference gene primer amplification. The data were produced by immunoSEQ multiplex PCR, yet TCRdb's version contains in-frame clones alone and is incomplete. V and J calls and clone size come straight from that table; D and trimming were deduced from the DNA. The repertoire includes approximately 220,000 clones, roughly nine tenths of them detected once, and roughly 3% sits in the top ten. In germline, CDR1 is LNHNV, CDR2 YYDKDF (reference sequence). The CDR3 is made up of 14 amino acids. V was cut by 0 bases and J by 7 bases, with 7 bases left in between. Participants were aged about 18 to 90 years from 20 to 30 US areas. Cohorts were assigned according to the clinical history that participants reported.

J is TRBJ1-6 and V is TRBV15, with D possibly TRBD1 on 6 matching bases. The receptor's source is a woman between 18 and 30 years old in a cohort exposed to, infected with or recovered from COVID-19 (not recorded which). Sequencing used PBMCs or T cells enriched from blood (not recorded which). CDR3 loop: CATSREDRNSPLHF. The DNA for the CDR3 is TGTGCCACCAGCAGAGAGGACAGAAATTCACCCCTCCACTTT.